The sequence of this TCR beta chain was determined in a study of T cells in Graves' hyperthyroidism and ophthalmopathy. The germline V gene encodes CDR1 SGHAT and CDR2 FQNNGV. Trimming took off 8 bases at V and 4 bases at J, with 17 bases between the two ends. The CDR3 runs 14 residues. The investigators amplified TCR beta CDR3 regions from RNA transcripts. The TCR CDR3 was amplified in a first-round RT-PCR using the HTBI primer set. TCRdb reprocessed the multiplex PCR reads with MiXCR, giving one entry per CDR3 protein. This sample has over 700,000 distinct CDR3 sequences; about 35% occur once, and the top ten carry roughly 30%. A lack of ophthalmopathy progression within 18 months defined stable Graves' hyperthyroidism. It was over 9.5 ml of fresh peripheral blood that supplied the PBMCs. Study-level results: Clonotypes that were expanded in thyroid above 0.001 mostly appeared in blood too. The model foresaw ophthalmopathy a median around seven months prior to onset.

With respect to this clonotype: The antigen is undetermined.

J is TRBJ1-1 and V is TRBV11-2, with a tentative D call TRBD1 (6 bases). What was sequenced was blood. The receptor comes from a middle-aged woman with Graves' hyperthyroidism. Here the CDR3 DNA reads TGTGCCAGCTCAACGGGGGGGGCCCTCACTGAAGCTTTCTTT. This codes for CASSTGGALTEAFF. Based on the CDR3 plus reference TRBV11-2 and TRBJ1-1, the full variable domain is EAGVAQSPRYKIIEKRQSVAFWCNPISGHATLYWYQQILGQGPKLLIQFQNNGVVDDSQLPKDRFSAERLKGVDSTLKIQPAKLEDSAVYLCASSTGGALTEAFFGQGTRLTVV.